The clone carrying this T cell receptor beta chain was seen a few times. Its target is not known. The V gene's germline CDR1 is ENHRY and CDR2 SYGVKD. After removal of 5 bases from V and 2 bases from J, the junction contained 12 bases not matched to a gene. The CDR3 is made up of 19 amino acids. This specimen comes from a study of vaccination effects on CD4 cells after COVID-19. Sequencing in the ViraFEST assay came after antigen-specific CD4+ T cells had been expanded with viral peptide pools, which were used to stimulate PBMC. CD4+ T cells were isolated after around 9 days of culture. The infection with SARS-CoV-2 (confirmed by PCR) occurred in this person between March and December 2020. In culture with 10 IU/ml IL-2 and about 10 ug/ml peptides, PBMC were grown at a few million per well. Sequencing used immunoSEQ multiplex PCR; TCRdb keeps in-frame clones, though not all of them. The repertoire includes 25,000 to 35,000 clones, under 85% of them detected once, and around 30% sits in the top ten.

The chain carries TRBV10-3 and TRBJ2-1; TRBD2 matches 13 bases. This clonotype originated in a human donor who had a prior SARS-CoV-2 infection. The specimen was CD4+ T cells from PBMCs cultured with a peptide pool, collected before COVID-19 vaccination. The CDR3 bases are TGTGCCATCAGTTTTCCGACTAGCGGGGGGCCCCCCCCCTACAATGAGCAGTTCTTC. As protein: CAISFPTSGGPPPYNEQFF.